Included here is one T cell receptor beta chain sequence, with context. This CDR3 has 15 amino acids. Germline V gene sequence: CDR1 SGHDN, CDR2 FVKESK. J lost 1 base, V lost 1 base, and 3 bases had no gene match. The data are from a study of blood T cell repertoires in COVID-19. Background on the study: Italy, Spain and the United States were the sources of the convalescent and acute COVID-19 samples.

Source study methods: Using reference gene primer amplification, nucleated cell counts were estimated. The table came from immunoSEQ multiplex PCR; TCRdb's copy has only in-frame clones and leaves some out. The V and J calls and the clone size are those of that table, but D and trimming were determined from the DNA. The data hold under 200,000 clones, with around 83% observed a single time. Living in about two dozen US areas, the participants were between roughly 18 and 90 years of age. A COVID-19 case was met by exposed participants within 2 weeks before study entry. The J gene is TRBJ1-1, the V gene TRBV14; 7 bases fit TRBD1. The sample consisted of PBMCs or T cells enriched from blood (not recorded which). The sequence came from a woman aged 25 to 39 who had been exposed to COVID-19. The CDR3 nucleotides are TGTGCCAGCAGCCAAGTTGCAGGGGGGAACACTGAAGCTTTCTTT. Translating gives CASSQVAGGNTEAFF.